This T cell receptor beta chain was obtained from a study of T cells in Graves' hyperthyroidism and ophthalmopathy. About the research overall: Blood was drawn when the patient was first diagnosed and still untreated. General study results and limits: Most expanded thyroid clonotypes above 0.001 recurred in blood.

This clonotype has at least ten counts. The antigen is unknown. RNA transcripts served as the template for amplifying TCR beta CDR3 regions. During a first-round RT-PCR of the TCR CDR3, the HTBI primer set was used. TCRdb reanalysed the multiplex PCR reads using MiXCR and keeps one entry per CDR3 protein. In the table there are 330,000 or so distinct CDR3 sequences, over 15% of which are singletons. The sample comprised blood. This receptor was identified in a woman aged 40 to 50 with Graves' ophthalmopathy.

The CDR3 loop reads CASSYSLAKNIQYF. For the CDR3, the DNA is TGTGCCAGCAGTTACTCCTTAGCCAAAAACATTCAGTACTTC. V and J are TRBV6-2 or TRBV6-3 and TRBJ2-4, with D hard to call. The CDR3 totals 14 residues. Per germline, CDR1 MNHEY and CDR2 SVGEGT. The ends were cut back, 0 bases at V and 0 bases at J, with 3 bases in the middle.